The source of this T cell receptor beta chain is a study of shared clonotypes between healthy human individuals. About 28,000 T cell genomes, or approximately 300 ng DNA, went into replicate PCRs of unsorted PBMC. The method was immunoSEQ multiplex PCR; TCRdb's version includes in-frame clones alone and lacks a portion of them. The repertoire has 470,000 or so clones, over 70% of them found once; the top ten carry 12%. The CDR3 runs 16 residues. Looked up from germline, CDR1 is SGDLS and CDR2 is YYNGEE. With 3 bases clipped from V and 1 base from J, the junction kept 7 bases outside the gene matches.

This chain connects TRBV9 to TRBJ1-1; TRBD1 agrees at 9 bases. The TCR was taken from a middle-aged woman in good health. Some clones in this sample may be carry-over from other donors' samples. Input material: PBMCs. CDR3 sequence: CASSARTGAGNTEAFF. The CDR3 DNA sequence: TGTGCCAGCAGCGCCCGGACAGGGGCGGGGAACACTGAAGCTTTCTTT.